This TCR beta chain was identified during a study of post-analysis software for immune sequencing data. Overall study context: Patients had relapsing-remitting, secondary progressive or progressive-relapsing multiple sclerosis; some lacked subtype.

V was shortened by 6 bases and J by 5 bases, with 12 bases between the two germline ends. The CDR3 has 12 amino acids. The germline gives CDR1 DFQATT, CDR2 SNEGSKA (reference sequence). Unique molecular identifiers were built into the TCR beta cDNA libraries. Researchers reported some 500,000 cDNA molecules coming from approximately 1 to 10 million T cells. Using its own MiXCR run on the PCR reads, TCRdb lists one record per CDR3 protein. The sample holds about 760,000 distinct CDR3 sequences; 25% to 30% are singletons and the top ten take roughly 0.54%. With respect to this clonotype: Its antigen remains unknown.

Study results and limitations: About 5 TRBV segments (TRBV5-6, TRBV5-1 and TRBV20-1 among them) occurred more frequently in patients than in controls. Strong co-clustering by F measure was seen for same-batch samples.

This clonotype was obtained from a girl aged 10-17 years with multiple sclerosis. Sequenced sample: blood. The gene calls are TRBV20-1 and TRBJ2-3; D possibly corresponds to TRBD2 (6 bases). As DNA, the CDR3 is TGCAGTGCGAAGACTAGTGTAGATACGCAGTATTTT. Translated, it gives CSAKTSVDTQYF.